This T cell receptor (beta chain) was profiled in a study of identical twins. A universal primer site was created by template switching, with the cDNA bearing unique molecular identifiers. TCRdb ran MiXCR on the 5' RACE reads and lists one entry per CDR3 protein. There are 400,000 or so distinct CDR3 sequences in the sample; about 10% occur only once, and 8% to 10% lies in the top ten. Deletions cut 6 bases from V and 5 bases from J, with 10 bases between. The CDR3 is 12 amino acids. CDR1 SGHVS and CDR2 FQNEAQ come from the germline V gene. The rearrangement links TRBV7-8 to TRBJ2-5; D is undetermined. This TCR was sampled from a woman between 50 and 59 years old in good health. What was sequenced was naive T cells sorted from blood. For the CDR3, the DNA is TGTGCCAGCAGTGCAACTGGGGAGACCCAGTACTTC. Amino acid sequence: CASSATGETQYF.